Following are 20 T cell receptor beta chains from one sample sequenced in a study of naive and memory T cell subsets. Two oligonucleotides, mixed equimolar, formed the beta constant-region primer covering TRBC1 and TRBC2. TCRdb re-called the UMI-ligation and nested PCR reads with MiXCR, one entry per CDR3 protein. In the table there are around 160,000 distinct CDR3 sequences, about a sixth of which are singletons. The source material was naive CD4+ T cells from blood. Every receptor here comes from a human donor in good health.

This clonotype was recorded a few times. This rearrangement joins TRBV10-3 to TRBJ2-3, with TRBD2 identical over 9 bases. This CDR3 is built from 15 residues. Germline V CDR1 and CDR2: ENHRY, SYGVKD. V lost 4 bases and J lost 6; bases outside the gene matches: 8. DNA for the CDR3: TGTGCCATCAGTGTCGGACTAGCGACGGTTGATACGCAGTATTTT. The encoded protein is CAISVGLATVDTQYF.

The chain has TRBV6-2 or TRBV6-3 and TRBJ1-1; D may be TRBD1 (5 bases). V was pared by 8 bases and J by 5 bases, with 15 bases between. This CDR3 has 13 residues. CDR1 MNHEY and CDR2 SVGEGT come from the germline V gene. DNA of the CDR3: TGTGCCAGCCATACAGGCGGGGGAACTGAAGCTTTCTTT. Amino acids: CASHTGGGTEAFF.

The genes are TRBV2 and TRBJ1-3, with D perhaps TRBD1 (6 bases). Per the germline V gene, CDR1 is SNHLY and CDR2 is FYNNEI. The CDR3 runs 14 residues. V lost 0 bases and J lost 7, with 10 bases in between. CDR3 amino acids: CASSEALQGNTIYF. In DNA, the CDR3 is TGTGCCAGCAGTGAAGCGCTTCAGGGGAACACCATATATTTT.

This clonotype was seen only a few times. The J gene is TRBJ2-2, the V gene TRBV5-4; 7 positions match TRBD2. In germline, CDR1 is SGHNT, CDR2 YYREEE (reference sequence). V lost 2 bases and J lost 4; bases outside the gene matches: 8. This CDR3 is built from 16 residues. The CDR3 protein is CASSFWDSGLTGELFF. In DNA form, the CDR3 reads TGTGCCAGCAGCTTTTGGGATAGCGGGCTCACCGGGGAGCTGTTTTTT.

This chain connects TRBV20-1 to TRBJ2-7; the D call may be TRBD1 or TRBD2 (5 bases each). Germline-derived CDR1 and CDR2 are DFQATT and SNEGSKA (reference sequence). This CDR3 has 15 residues. The ends were cut back, 6 bases at V and 3 bases at J, with 21 bases in the middle. The CDR3 DNA follows: TGCAGTGCCCCCCTCCCGGGACGTAGGCACTACGAGCAGTACTTC. This translates into CSAPLPGRRHYEQYF.

The J gene is TRBJ1-3, the V gene TRBV28; 7 nucleotides align to TRBD1. The CDR3 contains 13 residues. Per germline, CDR1 MDHEN and CDR2 SYDVKM. The V and J ends lost 11 bases and 4 bases, in that order; junction bases with no gene match: 8. The CDR3 reads CAARQGEGNTIYF. The CDR3 DNA sequence: TGTGCCGCTAGACAGGGTGAAGGAAACACCATATATTTT.

This chain joins TRBV25-1 and TRBJ2-7, with a weak D call TRBD2 (5 bases). The CDR3 is 13 residues long. Germline CDR1 MGHDK, CDR2 SYGVNS. Between the trimmed V and J ends, which lost 8 bases and 0 bases, there was a span of 11 bases. CDR3 sequence (DNA): TGTGCCAGCGGGCGGGCGTTCTCCTACGAGCAGTACTTC. Translation: CASGRAFSYEQYF.

The chain employs TRBV7-9 and TRBJ2-2, with TRBD1 matching over 7 bases. The germline V gene encodes CDR1 SEHNR and CDR2 FQNEAQ (reference sequence). The V segment lost 4 bases and the J segment 7 bases; nucleotides outside the gene matches: 9. The CDR3 extends over 15 amino acids. The CDR3 reads CASSSQQGLGGELFF. The CDR3 DNA is TGTGCCAGCAGCTCACAACAGGGGTTGGGCGGGGAGCTGTTTTTT. Based on the CDR3 plus reference TRBV7-9 and TRBJ2-2, the full variable domain is DTGVSQNPRHKITKRGQNVTFRCDPISEHNRLYWYRQTLGQGPEFLTYFQNEAQLEKSRLLSDRFSAERPKGSFSTLEIQRTEQGDSAMYLCASSSQQGLGGELFFGEGSRLTVL.

The chain recombines TRBV20-1 with TRBJ1-5, with a weak D call TRBD1 (5 bases). Germline CDR1 and CDR2: DFQATT and SNEGSKA (reference sequence). V dropped 2 bases and J dropped 7 bases, with 15 bases sitting between them. The CDR3 is 14 residues long. The CDR3 bases are TGCAGTGCTAGACTGGGGGGGGTAGGGCAGCCCCAGCATTTT. Its translation: CSARLGGVGQPQHF.

The table lists this clonotype with a few counts. The J gene is TRBJ2-2, the V gene TRBV10-3; TRBD2 might be the D (6 bases). Deletions cut 7 bases from V and 1 base from J, with 13 bases between. Germline lookup yields CDR1 ENHRY and CDR2 SYGVKD. The CDR3 is made up of 15 amino acids. CDR3 nucleotides: TGTGCCATCACCCCAAACGGGGGGAACACCGGGGAGCTGTTTTTT. Amino acids: CAITPNGGNTGELFF.

This clonotype was seen many times. The chain recombines TRBV12-3 or TRBV12-4 with TRBJ2-1; 7 nucleotides align to TRBD2. Germline trimming cut 5 bases from V and 4 bases from J; bases unmatched to any gene: 8. The CDR3 has 15 amino acids. In DNA form, the CDR3 reads TGTGCCAGCAGTCAAGACGGACTAGGGTACAATGAGCAGTTCTTC. Its translation: CASSQDGLGYNEQFF.

V is TRBV7-9 and J is TRBJ2-4, with D possibly matching TRBD2 (6 bases). The CDR3 runs to 15 residues. Germline-derived CDR1 and CDR2 are SEHNR and FQNEAQ (reference sequence). Trimming cost V 4 bases and J 0 bases, with 10 bases left between them. Here the CDR3 DNA reads TGTGCCAGCAGCTCCGGGGGATTAGCCAAAAACATTCAGTACTTC. This codes for CASSSGGLAKNIQYF.

This clonotype was seen at least ten times. The V call is TRBV20-1, the J call TRBJ2-7, with 10 bases lining up with TRBD2. Losses at the gene ends were 3 bases for V and 4 bases for J; bases not matched to a gene: 6. The CDR3 has 14 amino acids. The germline V gene has CDR1 DFQATT and CDR2 SNEGSKA (reference sequence). CDR3 sequence reads: CSARDLAGEYEQYF. The CDR3 DNA is TGCAGTGCTAGGGATCTAGCGGGAGAGTACGAGCAGTACTTC.

A few counts support this clonotype. The V gene is TRBV12-3 or TRBV12-4, the J gene TRBJ2-1; tentative D call: TRBD2 (6 bases). The length of the CDR3 is 15 residues. The ends were cut back, 3 bases at V and 3 bases at J, with 12 bases in the middle. The CDR3, as DNA: TGTGCCAGCAGTTTGAGCGGGCTAGTCTACAATGAGCAGTTCTTC. This gives the protein CASSLSGLVYNEQFF.

This clonotype was detected ten times or more. The chain is built from TRBV6-2 or TRBV6-3 and TRBJ2-3, with D unresolved. The length of the CDR3 is 15 residues. V was trimmed by 5 bases and J by 5 bases, leaving 17 bases between them. The germline gives CDR1 MNHEY, CDR2 SVGEGT. The CDR3 DNA is TGTGCCAGCAGTGCCCATTTCGGAGAAGGAGATACGCAGTATTTT. Translated, it gives CASSAHFGEGDTQYF.

This clonotype was recorded a few times. This chain uses TRBV27 with TRBJ1-5, with 9 bases aligning to TRBD1. The CDR3 consists of 15 residues. V shed 3 bases, J shed 4 bases, and the junction held 4 bases outside the gene matches. Germline V CDR1 and CDR2: MNHEY, SMNVEV (reference sequence). The CDR3 loop reads CASSLGTGRNQPQHF. The CDR3 DNA follows: TGTGCCAGCAGTTTGGGGACAGGGAGAAATCAGCCCCAGCATTTT.

The chain employs TRBV15 and TRBJ1-1, with D uncertain. The CDR3 is 14 residues long. The V end was cut by 0 bases, the J end by 2 bases, with 7 bases between. CDR1 and CDR2 (germline): LNHNV, YYDKDF (reference sequence). CDR3 sequence reads: CATSRDPVNTEAFF. The CDR3, as DNA: TGTGCCACCAGCAGAGATCCAGTAAACACTGAAGCTTTCTTT.

This clonotype turned up a few times. V gene TRBV5-6 combines with J gene TRBJ1-4; 7 nucleotides match TRBD1. The CDR3 contains 14 residues. Germline CDR1 and CDR2: SGHDT and YYEEEE. Trimming removed 4 bases from V and 7 bases from J; junction bases left unmatched: 7. CDR3 in amino acids: CASSILTGVEKLFF. CDR3 sequence (DNA): TGTGCCAGCAGCATTTTAACAGGGGTTGAAAAACTGTTTTTT.

This clonotype has a count of ten or more. The rearrangement uses TRBV6-1 and TRBJ2-3; a possible D gene is TRBD2 (6 bases). With 4 bases removed from V and 3 bases from J, the gap between germline ends came to 11 bases. Germline loops: CDR1 MNHNS, CDR2 SASEGT. The CDR3 sequence is 14 residues long. As DNA, the CDR3 is TGTGCCAGCAGTGCCGGGGGTGGTACAGATACGCAGTATTTT. Translating gives CASSAGGGTDTQYF.

This clonotype was recorded a few times. The chain has TRBV10-3 and TRBJ2-5, with 8 bases that match TRBD2. Looked up from germline, CDR1 is ENHRY and CDR2 is SYGVKD. The CDR3 has 14 amino acids. Trimming took 8 bases from V and 5 from J; bases not matched to a gene: 10. DNA of the CDR3: TGTGCCATCTCCCCGGGAGGGCAGGGGGAGACCCAGTACTTC. Its translation is CAISPGGQGETQYF.